This T cell receptor beta chain was retrieved from a study of naive and memory T cell subsets. Two oligonucleotides, mixed equimolar, formed the beta constant-region primer covering TRBC1 and TRBC2. The ligated cDNA underwent four PCR rounds using SP2 and nested alpha and beta constant-region primers. TCRdb passed the UMI-ligation and nested PCR reads through MiXCR, listing each CDR3 protein once. Of 150,000 or so distinct CDR3 sequences listed, roughly 22% were seen once; the top ten hold 0.11%. Germline CDR1 is SGHTS and CDR2 is YDEGEE. With V trimmed by 2 bases and J by 6 bases, 9 bases remained unmatched. CDR3 length: 17 amino acids. This clonotype appeared a few times. As yet, its antigen is unknown. Study-level results: Especially in CD8 cells, naive repertoires contained a few larger clonotypes, possibly CD45RA-re-expressing memory cells.

The rearrangement joins TRBV5-8 to TRBJ2-2; 11 bases agree with TRBD2. Sample: naive CD4+ T cells from blood. The sequence came from a human donor in good health. The CDR3 region has the DNA TGTGCCAGCAGCTTTACCACTAGCGGGAGTTTTCCCGGGGAGCTGTTTTTT. The encoded protein is CASSFTTSGSFPGELFF. Complete variable domain (other parts from reference TRBV5-8 and TRBJ2-2): EAGVTQSPTHLIKTRGQQATLRCSPISGHTSVYWYQQALGLGLQFLLWYDEGEERNRGNFPPRFSGRQFPNYSSELNVNALELEDSALYLCASSFTTSGSFPGELFFGEGSRLTVL.